The rows below give T cell receptor beta chains drawn from one sample of a study of shared clonotypes between healthy human individuals. Assay used: immunoSEQ multiplex PCR; TCRdb lists only in-frame clones, some missing. The table lists some 380,000 clones, approximately 96% of them singletons, with approximately 0.32% in the top ten. The material sequenced was memory CD8+ T cells sorted from blood. The receptors here all came from a man aged 25 to 45 in good health. Both conserved end residues are part of each CDR3. The order of the fields is V gene, clone size, D gene, J gene, CDR3 protein, CDR3 DNA. A D gene is named only where the DNA matches it firmly. Some rows have no size entry. The others give once, few or many, or a class for an expanded clone.

TRBV20-1,.,.,TRBJ2-3,CSARARDTQYF,TGCAGTGCTAGAGCCCGAGATACGCAGTATTTT
TRBV11-2,.,TRBD1,TRBJ2-3,CASRGRRGPKDTQYF,TGTGCCAGCAGGGGACGCAGGGGGCCCAAGGATACGCAGTATTTT
TRBV9,.,.,TRBJ2-5,CASSVGGARETQYF,TGTGCCAGCAGCGTAGGGGGAGCCCGGGAGACCCAGTACTTC
TRBV2,.,.,TRBJ1-3,CASSPTGRSGNTIYF,TGTGCCAGCAGTCCCACAGGGCGCTCTGGAAACACCATATATTTT
TRBV6-6,.,.,TRBJ1-3,CASSYSYRRSGNTIYF,TGTGCCAGCAGTTACTCTTACAGGAGGTCTGGAAACACCATATATTTT
TRBV28,.,.,TRBJ1-1,CASSWSTTEAFF,TGTGCCAGCAGTTGGAGTACCACTGAAGCTTTCTTT
TRBV28,once,.,TRBJ2-5,CASIDPQETQYF,TGTGCCAGCATAGACCCCCAAGAGACCCAGTACTTC
TRBV9,.,.,TRBJ1-2,CASSAKNYGYTF,TGTGCCAGCAGCGCAAAAAACTATGGCTACACCTTC
TRBV6-6,.,TRBD1,TRBJ2-7,CASSYADREREQYF,TGTGCCAGCAGTTACGCGGACAGGGAGCGTGAGCAGTACTTC
TRBV10-3,.,.,TRBJ2-7,CAISDKNYEQYF,TGTGCCATCAGTGATAAGAATTACGAGCAGTACTTC
TRBV28,.,.,TRBJ1-1,CASSKEVGEAFF,TGTGCCAGCAGTAAAGAGGTCGGTGAAGCTTTCTTT
TRBV27,.,TRBD2,TRBJ2-7,CASSSPLAGVYEQYF,TGTGCCAGCAGTTCCCCCCTAGCGGGAGTTTACGAGCAGTACTTC
TRBV6-1,.,TRBD2,TRBJ2-5,CASSDVWGEGIQETQYF,TGTGCCAGCAGTGATGTCTGGGGGGAGGGTATCCAAGAGACCCAGTACTTC
TRBV5-5,.,TRBD1,TRBJ1-2,CASSSESQGAQGYTF,TGTGCCAGCAGCTCCGAATCACAGGGGGCGCAAGGCTACACCTTC
TRBV5-1,.,.,TRBJ2-6,CASSLWGGQDHSGANVLTF,TGCGCCAGCAGCTTGTGGGGTGGTCAGGACCACTCTGGGGCCAACGTCCTGACTTTC
TRBV7-2,.,.,TRBJ2-3,CASSLVARVTAADTQYF,TGTGCCAGCAGCTTAGTGGCGCGGGTCACAGCGGCAGATACGCAGTATTTT
TRBV11-2,.,TRBD1,TRBJ2-1,CASSPRDRVNEQFF,TGTGCCAGCAGCCCCCGGGACAGGGTCAATGAGCAGTTCTTC
TRBV6-5,once,.,TRBJ2-3,CASSYLPDTQYF,TGTGCCAGCAGTTACTTACCAGATACGCAGTATTTT
TRBV5-4,.,TRBD2,TRBJ2-2,CASGRATGELFF,TGTGCCAGCGGGAGGGCCACCGGGGAGCTGTTTTTT
TRBV7-9,.,.,TRBJ1-1,CASSLERGDTEAFF,TGTGCCAGCAGCTTAGAAAGGGGCGACACTGAAGCTTTCTTT
TRBV7-6,.,.,TRBJ2-2,CASSLGPRGKNTGELFF,TGTGCCAGCAGCTTAGGTCCTAGGGGCAAGAACACCGGGGAGCTGTTTTTT
TRBV7-2,.,.,TRBJ2-1,CASSLVPRQFF,TGTGCCAGCAGCTTAGTCCCGCGGCAGTTCTTC
TRBV7-8,.,.,TRBJ2-7,CASSLGGIIEQYF,TGTGCCAGCAGCTTAGGCGGCATTATCGAGCAGTACTTC
TRBV19,.,.,TRBJ2-5,CASSIDPGVRETQYF,TGTGCCAGTAGTATAGACCCGGGAGTCCGAGAGACCCAGTACTTC
TRBV4-2,.,TRBD1,TRBJ2-1,CASSQEGTGYNEQFF,TGTGCCAGCAGCCAAGAGGGGACAGGGTACAATGAGCAGTTCTTC
TRBV19,.,.,TRBJ1-1,CASSLRGRGNTEAFF,TGTGCCAGTAGTTTGAGAGGTAGGGGGAACACTGAAGCTTTCTTT
TRBV7-9,.,.,TRBJ2-1,CASSPAPRGYNEQFF,TGTGCCAGCAGCCCGGCCCCTCGGGGCTACAATGAGCAGTTCTTC
TRBV4-1,.,.,TRBJ1-2,CASSQGARGYGYTF,TGCGCCAGCAGCCAGGGGGCCAGGGGCTATGGCTACACCTTC
TRBV10-3,.,TRBD1,TRBJ1-5,CAISPTGGGQPQHF,TGTGCCATCAGCCCAACAGGGGGCGGACAGCCCCAGCATTTT
TRBV5-5,.,.,TRBJ2-7,CASSLGPGGGPYEQYF,TGTGCCAGCAGCTTGGGTCCCGGAGGGGGGCCCTACGAGCAGTACTTC
TRBV4-2,.,.,TRBJ2-7,CASSQDYGSYEQYF,TGTGCCAGCAGCCAAGATTACGGATCCTACGAGCAGTACTTC
TRBV30,.,.,TRBJ1-2,CAWSIGDYGYTF,TGTGCCTGGAGTATTGGGGACTATGGCTACACCTTC
TRBV28,.,.,TRBJ2-7,CASSYILSGHPYEQYF,TGTGCCAGCAGTTACATTCTCTCGGGACACCCCTACGAGCAGTACTTC
TRBV4-1,.,.,TRBJ1-1,CASQSRTWGNTEAFF,TGCGCCAGTCAATCCCGGACATGGGGGAACACTGAAGCTTTCTTT
TRBV28,.,TRBD1,TRBJ2-5,CAATRGDREIKTQYF,TGTGCCGCGACTAGGGGGGACAGGGAGATTAAGACCCAGTACTTC
TRBV7-9,.,TRBD2,TRBJ2-1,CASSPRLAGGDNEQFF,TGTGCCAGCAGCCCCCGACTAGCGGGAGGGGACAATGAGCAGTTCTTC
TRBV6-6,.,TRBD1,TRBJ1-2,CASRSRQGNYGYTF,TGTGCCAGCAGATCACGACAGGGGAACTATGGCTACACCTTC
TRBV13,.,.,TRBJ2-5,CASSLRGETQYF,TGTGCCAGCAGCTTAAGGGGGGAGACCCAGTACTTC
TRBV19,.,TRBD1,TRBJ2-7,CASRGTGGKYF,TGTGCCAGTAGAGGGACAGGGGGCAAGTACTTC
TRBV9,.,TRBD2,TRBJ2-3,CASSVAGRAADTQYF,TGTGCCAGCAGCGTAGCCGGGAGGGCCGCAGATACGCAGTATTTT
TRBV5-1,.,.,TRBJ2-1,CASSLLGNEQFF,TGCGCCAGCAGCTTACTAGGGAATGAGCAGTTCTTC
TRBV5-6,once,.,TRBJ1-4,CASSLAPTGRNEKLFF,TGTGCCAGCAGCCTCGCCCCGACAGGACGTAATGAAAAACTGTTTTTT
TRBV9,.,.,TRBJ2-2,CASSVLAGATGELFF,TGTGCCAGCAGCGTATTGGCGGGGGCCACCGGGGAGCTGTTTTTT
TRBV30,.,.,TRBJ2-7,CAWMLSGSYEQYF,TGTGCCTGGATGCTCTCCGGGAGCTACGAGCAGTACTTC
TRBV4-2,.,TRBD2,TRBJ2-4,CASSQLAGLAKNIQYF,TGTGCCAGCAGCCAACTAGCGGGGCTAGCCAAAAACATTCAGTACTTC
TRBV9,.,TRBD2,TRBJ2-2,CASSAGLAGGKGNTGELFF,TGTGCCAGCAGCGCCGGACTAGCGGGAGGGAAGGGGAACACCGGGGAGCTGTTTTTT
TRBV28,.,.,TRBJ2-7,CASSLLIKDEQYF,TGTGCCAGCAGTCTTCTAATTAAGGACGAGCAGTACTTC
TRBV7-9,.,.,TRBJ2-7,CASSPYPSGTSYEQYF,TGTGCCAGCAGCCCTTACCCATCGGGTACCTCCTACGAGCAGTACTTC
TRBV5-4,.,.,TRBJ2-7,CASSRELAENEQYF,TGTGCCAGCAGCCGAGAACTAGCAGAAAACGAGCAGTACTTC
TRBV10-2,.,.,TRBJ1-1,CATQGRQNTEAFF,TGCGCCACCCAGGGACGGCAGAACACTGAAGCTTTCTTT
TRBV27,.,TRBD1,TRBJ2-5,CASSFRGRRETQYF,TGTGCCAGCAGTTTCAGGGGGCGCAGGGAGACCCAGTACTTC
TRBV18,.,TRBD1,TRBJ2-4,CASSPPADRGNIQYF,TGTGCCAGCTCACCACCTGCGGACAGGGGGAACATTCAGTACTTC
TRBV28,.,.,TRBJ2-1,CASSPFREQFF,TGTGCCAGCAGTCCTTTCCGTGAGCAGTTCTTC
TRBV6-1,.,.,TRBJ2-7,CASSEGSDSAYF,TGTGCCAGCAGTGAAGGATCGGACAGCGCGTACTTC
TRBV19,.,.,TRBJ2-7,CASSTPIGAAYEQYF,TGTGCCAGTAGTACCCCCATTGGGGCAGCCTACGAGCAGTACTTC